This entry is about one T cell receptor (beta chain). Trimming took off 3 bases at V and 4 bases at J, with 12 bases between the two ends. The CDR3 extends over 15 amino acids. In germline, CDR1 is KGHDR, CDR2 SFDVKD. The data are from a study of blood T cell repertoires in COVID-19. Study-level background: T cells, B-cell-depleted T cells, or PBMCs supplied cDNA or gDNA.

As originally analysed: Estimates of nucleated cell counts were drawn from the amplification of reference gene primers. Method: immunoSEQ multiplex PCR; TCRdb's copy keeps in-frame clones and lacks some. Clone size and the V and J calls come from that table; the DNA yielded D and trimming. The repertoire includes some 270,000 clones, about 90% of them detected once, and roughly 4.3% sits in the top ten. The source material was PBMCs or T cells enriched from blood (not recorded which). The chain carries TRBV24-1 and TRBJ2-1, with TRBD2 as a possible D gene (5 bases). The TCR sequence derives from a woman in her 30s with acute COVID-19. The CDR3 here is CATSDHRTLYNEQFF. DNA for the CDR3: TGTGCCACCAGTGATCACCGGACTCTATACAATGAGCAGTTCTTC.